This T cell receptor (beta chain) emerged from a study of persistence of HIV-infected CD4 T cells. Study-wide context: A couple of participants gave one leukapheresis sample; others gave up to about 200 mL blood repeatedly.

To note about this clone: The antigen is not known.

The length of the CDR3 is 15 residues. CDR1 is SEHNR and CDR2 is FQNEAQ in the germline V gene (reference sequence). Trimming pared 3 bases from V and 3 bases from J, leaving 14 bases between. Lysates of CMV-infected fibroblasts at 10 ug/mL stimulated these cells. CD4+ T cells upregulating both CD40 ligand and CD69 were sorted as responding cells. This was the immunoSEQ version 4 assay in survey mode. Generated by immunoSEQ multiplex PCR, the TCRdb table keeps only in-frame clones and is missing some. This repertoire shows almost 20,000 clones, more than 75% found once; its top ten account for about 7%.

The sequencing here drew on CD4+ T cells sorted from PBMCs after approximately 19-hour stimulation, taken from a patient who received antiretroviral therapy. The receptor comes from an adult man with HIV who was CMV-seropositive. The gene calls are TRBV7-9 and TRBJ1-2; D possibly corresponds to TRBD1 (5 bases). The DNA for the CDR3 is TGTGCCAGCAGCTTGGGGCGGGGCAGGGACTATGGCTACACCTTC. Its translation: CASSLGRGRDYGYTF.